The 28 T cell receptor beta chains reported below all come from one sample, sequenced in a study of beta chain features in type 1 diabetes. Study-wide results and caveats: Shorter TCRB CDR3s, moderately but significantly so, marked every one of the four CD4+ subsets in Type 1 diabetes patients.

These receptors are not linked to any known antigen. Sequencing targeted expressed TCRB transcripts, as all isolated RNA had been reverse transcribed. TCRdb's copy holds only in-frame clones and misses some; the assay was immunoSEQ multiplex PCR. The data hold 250,000 to 300,000 clones, with 14% observed a single time. The specimen sequenced was naive CD4+ T cells from blood. The source is a man under 40 with type 1 diabetes.

J is TRBJ2-1 and V is TRBV7-6; D is possibly TRBD2 (6 bases). Per germline, CDR1 SGHVS and CDR2 FNYEAQ. The CDR3 runs 16 residues. Trimming removed 4 bases at V and 5 bases at J, with 18 bases between. In DNA, the CDR3 is TGTGCCAGCAGCTCGGATTCAGGGAGGCGAAACAATGAGCAGTTCTTC. Residues: CASSSDSGRRNNEQFF.

This clone was counted between two and nine times. V is TRBV19 and J is TRBJ2-2; 9 bases fit TRBD2. V lost 6 bases, J lost 7 bases, and 6 bases stayed unmatched. The CDR3 has 14 amino acids. Germline values: CDR1 LNHDA, CDR2 SQIVND (reference sequence). The CDR3 DNA reads as TGTGCCAGTAGCAAGCGGGAGGCCGACGGGGAGCTGTTTTTT. Encoded protein: CASSKREADGELFF.

J is TRBJ1-1 and V is TRBV28; D not resolved. Trimming took 9 bases from V and 3 from J, leaving 17 bases between them. The CDR3 is made up of 14 amino acids. Germline assignment: CDR1 MDHEN and CDR2 SYDVKM. The CDR3 nucleotides read TGTGCCAGTCTTAATGGAGGGATGTACACTGAAGCTTTCTTT. It yields the protein CASLNGGMYTEAFF.

The rearrangement joins TRBV7-2 to TRBJ2-1; 9 bases are a match to TRBD2. V lost 5 bases to trimming and J lost 9 bases; unmatched junction nucleotides: 8. The CDR3 consists of 14 residues. The V gene's germline CDR1 is SGHTA and CDR2 FQGNSA. DNA of the CDR3: TGTGCCAGCAGCCAGGGACTAGCAGGGGTTGAGCAGTTCTTC. It specifies CASSQGLAGVEQFF.

In regard to this clone: Other DNA sequences from this sample encode an identical CDR3 as well. The gene calls are TRBV7-2 and TRBJ2-5; D is ambiguous. From germline, CDR1 is SGHTA and CDR2 FQGNSA. V lost 4 bases, J lost 2 bases, and 2 bases lay in between. The CDR3 consists of 11 residues. CDR3 nucleotide sequence: TGTGCCAGCAGCTCGCAAGAGACCCAGTACTTC. Translating gives CASSSQETQYF.

This clone came up a few times. The chain is built from TRBV18 and TRBJ1-1; 7 bases are shared with TRBD1. This CDR3 is 15 amino acids long. In germline, CDR1 is KGHSH, CDR2 LQKENI. The V and J ends lost 4 bases and 3 bases, in that order; junction bases with no gene match: 8. The CDR3 DNA reads TGTGCCAGCTCACAAAGGACAGGCACGGACACTGAAGCTTTCTTT. The encoded protein is CASSQRTGTDTEAFF.

The chain has TRBV6-5 and TRBJ1-2, with a tentative D call TRBD1 (5 bases). The CDR3 is 13 amino acids. Deletions cut 2 bases from V and 6 bases from J, with 10 bases between. The V gene's germline CDR1 is MNHEY and CDR2 SVGAGI. CDR3 nucleotide sequence: TGTGCCAGCAGTTACGACAGTCGCGATGGCTACACCTTC. As protein: CASSYDSRDGYTF.

In its sample, this clone was seen a few times. The genes are TRBV7-9 and TRBJ2-1; 9 nucleotides line up with TRBD2. With 2 bases clipped from V and 9 bases from J, the junction kept 5 bases outside the gene matches. This CDR3 comprises 14 residues. Per the germline V gene, CDR1 is SEHNR and CDR2 is FQNEAQ (reference sequence). CDR3 loop: CASSLLAGRGEQFF. CDR3 DNA sequence: TGTGCCAGCAGCTTACTAGCGGGACGGGGTGAGCAGTTCTTC.

This clone was counted a few times. The rearrangement links TRBV5-4 to TRBJ1-1; 11 bases map to TRBD1. With 4 bases clipped from V and 5 bases from J, the junction kept 10 bases outside the gene matches. The germline V gene encodes CDR1 SGHNT and CDR2 YYREEE (reference sequence). This CDR3 spans 16 amino acids. This CDR3 is CASSTGQGARGTEAFF. Here the CDR3 DNA reads TGTGCCAGCAGCACCGGACAGGGGGCTAGAGGGACTGAAGCTTTCTTT.

This rearrangement joins TRBV9 to TRBJ2-3; 7 bases fit TRBD1. Germline values: CDR1 SGDLS, CDR2 YYNGEE. V was pared by 0 bases and J by 2 bases, with 3 bases of the junction left unmatched. The CDR3 spans 15 residues. The CDR3 loop is CASSVVGGITDTQYF. Written as DNA, the CDR3 is TGTGCCAGCAGCGTAGTAGGGGGCATCACAGATACGCAGTATTTT.

V gene TRBV7-3 combines with J gene TRBJ2-2; no clear D. Germline V gene sequence: CDR1 SGHTA, CDR2 FQGTGA. V was cut by 4 bases and J by 6 bases, with 9 bases left in between. The CDR3 consists of 13 residues. Here the CDR3 DNA reads TGTGCCAGCAGCTCAACCTACCCCGGGGAGCTGTTTTTT. This encodes CASSSTYPGELFF.

The chain employs TRBV18 and TRBJ1-2; 7 bases agree with TRBD1. CDR3 size: 14 residues. Trimming cost V 3 bases and J 1 base; bases outside gene matches: 2. From germline, CDR1 is KGHSH and CDR2 LQKENI. The CDR3 loop reads CASSPGQNNYGYTF. The CDR3 coding sequence is TGTGCCAGCTCACCGGGACAGAATAACTATGGCTACACCTTC.

The chain couples TRBV7-3 to TRBJ1-4, with D possibly matching TRBD1 (5 bases). Per germline, CDR1 SGHTA and CDR2 FQGTGA. The CDR3 contains 15 residues. V lost 3 bases and J lost 6, with 14 bases in between. CDR3: CASSLGDSFYEKLFF. CDR3 DNA: TGTGCCAGCAGCTTGGGCGACAGCTTCTATGAAAAACTGTTTTTT.

V gene TRBV11-2 combines with J gene TRBJ2-2; D possibly corresponds to TRBD2 (6 bases). This CDR3 is built from 14 residues. V dropped 3 bases and J dropped 4 bases, with 9 bases sitting between them. Germline V gene lookup returns CDR1 SGHAT and CDR2 FQNNGV. The CDR3 nucleotides read TGTGCCAGCAGCTTGGGACTTCTCACCGGGGAGCTGTTTTTT. Encoded protein: CASSLGLLTGELFF.

This chain connects TRBV5-1 to TRBJ2-1; 10 positions match TRBD2. Germline V gene data show CDR1 as SGHRS and CDR2 as YFSETQ. The CDR3 is 13 amino acids. V shed 0 bases, J shed 15 bases, and the junction held 6 bases outside the gene matches. In DNA form, the CDR3 reads TGCGCCAGCAGCTTGGAGCCTAGCGGGAGTCGGTTCTTC. Translation gives CASSLEPSGSRFF.

The chain has TRBV18 and TRBJ1-2; weak D call: TRBD1 (6 bases). Deletions cut 4 bases from V and 4 bases from J, with 19 bases between. This CDR3 region has 16 residues. Germline values: CDR1 KGHSH, CDR2 LQKENI. CDR3 sequence (DNA): TGTGCCAGCTCACAAGATACAGGGAATCGAGTCTATGGCTACACCTTC. Amino acids: CASSQDTGNRVYGYTF.

The V call is TRBV9, the J call TRBJ1-1; no firm D call. Germline-derived CDR1 and CDR2 are SGDLS and YYNGEE. CDR3 length: 13 residues. Trimming left V 0 bases short and J 11 bases short, with 14 bases between. The CDR3 DNA is TGTGCCAGCAGCGTAGCTCAGGTTTCCCAGGCTTTCTTT. Translated, it gives CASSVAQVSQAFF.

Concerning this clone itself: One junction end does not reproduce the germline sequence, and a read error may be involved. The chain couples TRBV19 to TRBJ2-4; TRBD1 matches at 7 bases. This CDR3 comprises 15 residues. Germline V gives CDR1 LNHDA, CDR2 SQIVND (reference sequence). CDR3 sequence (DNA): TGTGCCAATAGTAGACAGGGAGAGGCCAAAAACATTCAGTACTTC. It yields the protein CANSRQGEAKNIQYF.

This clone was counted between two and nine times. The genes are TRBV7-9 and TRBJ2-1, with 9 bases identical to TRBD2. Germline CDR1 is SEHNR and CDR2 is FQNEAQ (reference sequence). The CDR3 is made up of 15 amino acids. V was clipped by 3 bases and J by 3 bases; unmatched bases: 3. For the CDR3, the DNA is TGTGCCAGCAGCTTGATAGCGGGAGTCTACAATGAGCAGTTCTTC. This gives the protein CASSLIAGVYNEQFF.

The rearrangement links TRBV18 to TRBJ2-3, with TRBD1 matching 7 bases. The V gene end was trimmed by 2 bases and the J gene end by 1 base; junction bases not matched to a gene: 12. The CDR3 has 18 amino acids. The germline V gene has CDR1 KGHSH and CDR2 LQKENI. The CDR3, as DNA: TGTGCCAGCTCACCAGCTACCGCAGGGGGAGAGGGCACAGATACGCAGTATTTT. This codes for CASSPATAGGEGTDTQYF. The full variable domain, its missing parts supplied by reference TRBV18 and TRBJ2-3, is NAGVMQNPRHLVRRRGQEARLRCSPMKGHSHVYWYRQLPEEGLKFMVYLQKENIIDESGMPKERFSAEFPKEGPSILRIQQVVRGDSAAYFCASSPATAGGEGTDTQYFGPGTRLTVL.

The CDR3 DNA reads as TGCGCCAGCAGCTCGGGAAGTGGCTACGAGCAGTACTTC. It yields the protein CASSSGSGYEQYF. The rearrangement joins TRBV5-1 to TRBJ2-7, with D possibly TRBD2 on 5 matching bases. Germline lookup yields CDR1 SGHRS and CDR2 YFSETQ. The CDR3 totals 13 residues. V was clipped by 3 bases and J by 3 bases, with 10 bases between them.

This clone was found a few times. The chain joins TRBV7-9 to TRBJ1-1; D is possibly TRBD1 (5 bases). V gave up 6 bases and J gave up 5 bases, with 13 bases separating them. CDR1 and CDR2 from the germline V gene are SEHNR and FQNEAQ (reference sequence). There are 13 residues in the CDR3. CDR3 loop: CASSFGAATEAFF. For the CDR3, the DNA is TGTGCCAGCAGTTTTGGGGCGGCGACTGAAGCTTTCTTT.

This clone was found a few times. The J gene is TRBJ2-5, the V gene TRBV29-1; TRBD2 agrees at 10 bases. Germline V lookup: CDR1 SQVTM, CDR2 ANQGSEA. The ends lost 4 bases at V and 3 bases at J; junction bases unmatched: 8. The CDR3 contains 15 residues. In DNA, the CDR3 is TGCAGCGTTGCGGATGGAACTAGCGGGAAAGAGACCCAGTACTTC. Translated: CSVADGTSGKETQYF. Drawing the rest from reference TRBV29-1 and TRBJ2-5, the complete variable domain is SAVISQKPSRDICQRGTSLTIQCQVDSQVTMMFWYRQQPGQSLTLIATANQGSEATYESGFVIDKFPISRPNLTFSTLTVSNMSPEDSSIYLCSVADGTSGKETQYFGPGTRLLVL.

This clone was detected a few times. V and J are TRBV7-2 and TRBJ2-4, with 7 bases identical to TRBD1. CDR3 length: 15 residues. Trimming removed 5 bases from V and 2 bases from J; junction bases left unmatched: 6. CDR1 SGHTA and CDR2 FQGNSA come from the germline V gene. CDR3 DNA sequence: TGTGCCAGCAGCAAAAACAGGGGAACCAAAAACATTCAGTACTTC. Residues: CASSKNRGTKNIQYF.

This clone appeared once. The chain joins TRBV28 to TRBJ1-1, with TRBD1 identical over 8 bases. The CDR3 extends over 13 amino acids. Germline V lookup: CDR1 MDHEN, CDR2 SYDVKM. V lost 8 bases to trimming and J lost 4 bases; unmatched junction nucleotides: 6. CDR3 coding DNA: TGTGCCAGCCAACAGGGGGGGATCACTGAAGCTTTCTTT. Amino acid sequence: CASQQGGITEAFF. The whole variable domain, filled in from reference TRBV28 and TRBJ1-1, reads DVKVTQSSRYLVKRTGEKVFLECVQDMDHENMFWYRQDPGLGLRLIYFSYDVKMKEKGDIPEGYSVSREKKERFSLILESASTNQTSMYLCASQQGGITEAFFGQGTRLTVV.

The sample holds a few counts of this clone. The same CDR3 also results from other DNA sequences found in this sample. This chain uses TRBV5-1 with TRBJ2-2; TRBD1 matches 7 bases. The trim removed 3 bases at V and 0 bases at J, leaving 2 bases unmatched. The germline CDR1 and CDR2 sequences are SGHRS and YFSETQ. This CDR3 spans 15 amino acids. CDR3 nucleotides: TGCGCCAGCAGCTACGGGACAGCGAACACCGGGGAGCTGTTTTTT. Translation: CASSYGTANTGELFF. Using reference TRBV5-1 and TRBJ2-2 for the parts outside the CDR3, the full variable domain is KAGVTQTPRYLIKTRGQQVTLSCSPISGHRSVSWYQQTPGQGLQFLFEYFSETQRNKGNFPGRFSGRQFSNSRSEMNVSTLELGDSALYLCASSYGTANTGELFFGEGSRLTVL.

A few counts support this clone. This chain joins TRBV5-1 and TRBJ2-7; 12 nucleotides line up with TRBD2. This CDR3 is 14 amino acids long. Germline V gene data show CDR1 as SGHRS and CDR2 as YFSETQ. J was trimmed by 6 bases and V by 4 bases; bases with no gene match: 5. The CDR3, as DNA: TGCGCCAGCAGCCCTGGGACTAGCGGGCTCGAGCAGTACTTC. Its protein product is CASSPGTSGLEQYF.

The chain couples TRBV11-3 to TRBJ2-2; the D is unclear. The CDR3 has 11 residues. The germline gives CDR1 SGHNT, CDR2 YENEEA. Trimming cost V 4 bases and J 6 bases, with 3 bases left between them. The CDR3 reads CASSSSGELFF. Written as DNA, the CDR3 is TGTGCCAGCAGCTCTTCCGGGGAGCTGTTTTTT.